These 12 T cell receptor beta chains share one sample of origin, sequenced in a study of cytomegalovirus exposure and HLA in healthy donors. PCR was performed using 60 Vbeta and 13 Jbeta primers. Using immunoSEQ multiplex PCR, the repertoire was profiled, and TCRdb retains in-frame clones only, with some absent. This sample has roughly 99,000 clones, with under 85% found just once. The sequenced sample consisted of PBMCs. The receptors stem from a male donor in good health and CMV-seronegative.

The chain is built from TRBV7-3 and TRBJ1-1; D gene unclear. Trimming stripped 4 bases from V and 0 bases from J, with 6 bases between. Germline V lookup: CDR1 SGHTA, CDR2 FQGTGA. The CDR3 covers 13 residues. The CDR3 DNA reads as TGTGCCAGCAGCTCTCAGGTGAACACTGAAGCTTTCTTT. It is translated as CASSSQVNTEAFF.

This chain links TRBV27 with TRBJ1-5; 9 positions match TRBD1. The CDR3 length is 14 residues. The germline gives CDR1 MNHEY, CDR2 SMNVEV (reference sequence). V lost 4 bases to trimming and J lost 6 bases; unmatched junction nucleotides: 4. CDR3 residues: CASSYTGGGQPQHF. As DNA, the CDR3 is TGTGCCAGCAGTTATACAGGGGGCGGTCAGCCCCAGCATTTT.

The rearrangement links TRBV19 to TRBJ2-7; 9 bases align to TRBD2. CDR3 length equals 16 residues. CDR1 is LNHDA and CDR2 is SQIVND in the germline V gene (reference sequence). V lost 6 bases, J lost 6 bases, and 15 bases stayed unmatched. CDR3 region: CASSTAGGPRWGEQYF. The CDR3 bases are TGTGCCAGTAGCACAGCGGGAGGCCCCCGGTGGGGCGAGCAGTACTTC.

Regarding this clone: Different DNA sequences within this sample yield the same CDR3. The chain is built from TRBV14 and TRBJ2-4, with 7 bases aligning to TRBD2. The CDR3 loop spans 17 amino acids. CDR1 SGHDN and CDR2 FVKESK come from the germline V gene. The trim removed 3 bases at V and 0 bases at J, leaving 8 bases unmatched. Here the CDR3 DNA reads TGTGCCAGCAGCCAGGGGAGGGGCTCATTAGCCAAAAACATTCAGTACTTC. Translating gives CASSQGRGSLAKNIQYF.

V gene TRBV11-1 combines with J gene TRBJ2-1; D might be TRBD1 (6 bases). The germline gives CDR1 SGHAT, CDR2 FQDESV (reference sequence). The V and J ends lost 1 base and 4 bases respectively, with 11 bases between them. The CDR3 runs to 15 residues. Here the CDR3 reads CASSLDVQGYNEQFF. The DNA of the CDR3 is TGTGCCAGCAGCTTAGACGTACAGGGATACAATGAGCAGTTCTTC.

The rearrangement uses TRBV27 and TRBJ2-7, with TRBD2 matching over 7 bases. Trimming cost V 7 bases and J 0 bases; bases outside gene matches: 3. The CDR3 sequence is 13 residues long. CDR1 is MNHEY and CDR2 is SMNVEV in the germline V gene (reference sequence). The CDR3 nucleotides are TGTGCCAGCACCCCGGGGGGCTCCTACGAGCAGTACTTC. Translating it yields CASTPGGSYEQYF.

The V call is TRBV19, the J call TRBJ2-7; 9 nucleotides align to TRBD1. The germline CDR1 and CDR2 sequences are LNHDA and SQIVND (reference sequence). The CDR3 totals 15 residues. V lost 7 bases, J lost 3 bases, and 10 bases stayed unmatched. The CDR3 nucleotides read TGTGCCAGTACCCAGGGAGGGACAGGGCTCTACGAGCAGTACTTC. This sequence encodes CASTQGGTGLYEQYF.

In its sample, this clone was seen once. The CDR3 loop is CASSYGLLYEQYF. DNA of the CDR3: TGTGCCAGCAGTTACGGACTCCTCTACGAGCAGTACTTC. This chain connects TRBV6-5 to TRBJ2-7; perhaps TRBD2 as D (5 bases). Trimming took 2 bases from V and 3 from J, leaving 8 bases between them. CDR1 and CDR2 from the germline V gene are MNHEY and SVGAGI. The CDR3 contains 13 residues.

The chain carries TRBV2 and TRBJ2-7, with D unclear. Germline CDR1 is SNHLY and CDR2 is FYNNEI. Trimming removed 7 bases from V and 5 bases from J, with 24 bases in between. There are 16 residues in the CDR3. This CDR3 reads CASILSAALSSHEQYF. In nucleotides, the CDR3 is TGTGCCAGCATCCTGTCCGCCGCCCTTTCGAGTCACGAGCAGTACTTC.

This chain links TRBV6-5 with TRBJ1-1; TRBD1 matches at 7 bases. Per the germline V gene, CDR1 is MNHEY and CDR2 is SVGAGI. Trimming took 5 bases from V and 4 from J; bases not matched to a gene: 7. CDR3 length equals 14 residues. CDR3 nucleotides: TGTGCCAGCAGTCCCGACAGGGTAGGCACTGAAGCTTTCTTT. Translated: CASSPDRVGTEAFF.

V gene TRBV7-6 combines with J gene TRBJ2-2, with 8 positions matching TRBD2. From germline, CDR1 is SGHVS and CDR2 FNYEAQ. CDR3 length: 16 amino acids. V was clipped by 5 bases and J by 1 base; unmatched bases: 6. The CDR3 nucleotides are TGTGCCAGCAGCCCTGGACTAGCCAGGAACACCGGGGAGCTGTTTTTT. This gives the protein CASSPGLARNTGELFF.

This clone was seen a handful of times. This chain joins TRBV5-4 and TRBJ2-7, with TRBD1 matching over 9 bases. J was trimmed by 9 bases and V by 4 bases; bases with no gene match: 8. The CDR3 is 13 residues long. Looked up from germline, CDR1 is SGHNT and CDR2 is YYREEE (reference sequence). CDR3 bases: TGTGCCAGCAGCCCTAACCCGGACAGGGGGCAGTACTTC. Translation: CASSPNPDRGQYF.